These 28 T cell receptor beta chains share one sample of origin, sequenced in a study of regulatory T cells in long-lasting Graves disease. The TCR beta library used iRepertoire HTBI primers with Arm-PCR amplification of CDR3. Each CDR3 protein gets one entry after TCRdb re-called the multiplex PCR reads with MiXCR. The table has about 430,000 distinct CDR3 sequences, 20% to 25% seen once; the top ten hold roughly 13%. As to time point: persistent/refractory GD, antithyroid drugs over 5 years with positive TRAb. PBMC-derived RNA was used for the TCR library. The starting material was peripheral blood mononuclear cells (PBMCs), obtained when the disease was refractory, from a patient treated with antithyroid drugs. These receptors all stem from a female donor with Graves disease.

Turning to this clonotype: A much larger clone sits a single nucleotide away, making a read error possible. The chain joins TRBV10-1 to TRBJ2-2; TRBD2 matches at 8 bases. CDR1 is WNHNN and CDR2 is SYGVQD in the germline V gene (reference sequence). CDR3 size: 13 residues. The trim removed 7 bases at V and 8 bases at J, leaving 6 bases unmatched. The CDR3 nucleotides are TGCGCCAGCAAGAGCGGGAGTACGGGGGAGCTGTTTTTT. It specifies CASKSGSTGELFF.

The J gene is TRBJ2-7, the V gene TRBV5-5; D not resolved. Germline CDR1 and CDR2: SGHKS and YYEKEE (reference sequence). V shed 1 base and J shed 3 bases, with 5 bases lying between them. CDR3 length: 12 amino acids. The CDR3 region is CASSLYHYEQYF. The CDR3 nucleotides read TGTGCCAGCAGCTTGTACCACTACGAGCAGTACTTC.

The gene calls are TRBV29-1 and TRBJ1-1, with 8 bases matching TRBD1. Germline V CDR1 and CDR2: SQVTM, ANQGSEA. J lost 4 bases, V lost 4 bases, and 5 bases had no gene match. The CDR3 contains 13 residues. CDR3 coding DNA: TGCAGCGTTGGCGGACAGGGAGGCACTGAAGCTTTCTTT. It is translated as CSVGGQGGTEAFF.

This clonotype was seen many times. The V and J genes are TRBV2 and TRBJ1-4; D perhaps matches TRBD1 (6 bases). This CDR3 is built from 14 residues. CDR1 is SNHLY, CDR2 FYNNEI, per germline. Between the trimmed V and J ends, which lost 3 bases and 8 bases, there was a span of 13 bases. CDR3 DNA: TGTGCCAGCAGTGAGGGGGCTCTGGGGGAAAAACTGTTTTTT. Translating it yields CASSEGALGEKLFF.

This clonotype has at least ten counts. The chain is built from TRBV2 and TRBJ1-1; perhaps TRBD1 as D (5 bases). The CDR3 is 15 residues long. The V and J ends lost 4 bases and 1 base respectively, with 13 bases between them. Germline V gives CDR1 SNHLY, CDR2 FYNNEI. The CDR3 loop is CASSGETEANTEAFF. The CDR3 DNA reads as TGTGCCAGCAGTGGAGAGACAGAGGCGAACACTGAAGCTTTCTTT.

This rearrangement joins TRBV28 to TRBJ2-1; D might be TRBD2 (5 bases). The germline gives CDR1 MDHEN, CDR2 SYDVKM. V shed 8 bases and J shed 4 bases, with 21 bases lying between them. CDR3 length equals 16 residues. DNA for the CDR3: TGTGCCAGCTCGTTGAGCGGTGGCATGGGGTACAATGAGCAGTTCTTC. This translates into CASSLSGGMGYNEQFF.

This clonotype has a count of ten or more. The chain has TRBV5-6 and TRBJ1-1; the D is unclear. The CDR3 consists of 14 residues. V shed 0 bases and J shed 3 bases, with 9 bases lying between them. Germline lookup yields CDR1 SGHDT and CDR2 YYEEEE. This CDR3 is CASSLVVGDTEAFF. The CDR3 DNA reads as TGTGCCAGCAGCTTGGTAGTTGGGGACACTGAAGCTTTCTTT.

This clonotype was counted ten times or more. The chain has TRBV11-3 and TRBJ2-5; TRBD2 aligns across 8 bases. J gave up 0 bases and V 4 bases, and 7 bases lay outside the gene matches. The CDR3 has 16 amino acids. Germline V gene sequence: CDR1 SGHNT, CDR2 YENEEA. The CDR3 nucleotides are TGTGCCAGCAGCTCCGGGGGGGGAACAGACCAAGAGACCCAGTACTTC. Translation: CASSSGGGTDQETQYF.

This clonotype has at least ten counts. CDR3 coding DNA: TGTGCCAGCAGTGAAGCGGAGGGACAGGCTGAAAAACTGTTTTTT. It specifies CASSEAEGQAEKLFF. The J gene is TRBJ1-4, the V gene TRBV6-1, with 8 bases fitting TRBD1. The germline gives CDR1 MNHNS, CDR2 SASEGT. The CDR3 loop spans 15 amino acids. The J segment lost 7 bases and the V segment lost 0 bases, leaving 4 bases of the junction unmatched.

Concerning this clonotype: An end of the junction does not agree with germline; a read error may underlie this. The J gene is TRBJ2-7, the V gene TRBV3-1; D remains ambiguous. CDR1 and CDR2 from the germline V gene are LGHDT and YNNKEL (reference sequence). The CDR3 is 12 residues long. In DNA form, the CDR3 reads TGTGCCGGCAGCCCCGGCTCCTACGAGCAGTACTTC. It codes for CAGSPGSYEQYF.

The CDR3 nucleotides read TGCAGTGCTAGAGGGGGAATCTACGAGCAGTACTTC. Translated, it gives CSARGGIYEQYF. The rearrangement joins TRBV20-1 to TRBJ2-7; D gene uncertain. The length of the CDR3 is 12 residues. The germline V gene has CDR1 DFQATT and CDR2 SNEGSKA (reference sequence). Trimming pared 1 base from V and 3 bases from J, leaving 7 bases between.

This clonotype was seen repeatedly, ten times or more. The chain has TRBV27 and TRBJ2-7; 10 bases are a match to TRBD2. J was trimmed by 4 bases and V by 5 bases; bases with no gene match: 8. Germline-derived CDR1 and CDR2 are MNHEY and SMNVEV (reference sequence). The CDR3 is 15 amino acids. CDR3 loop: CASSPAAGGWYEQYF. For the CDR3, the DNA is TGTGCCAGCAGTCCAGCAGCGGGAGGGTGGTACGAGCAGTACTTC.

The CDR3 spells CASSPPSESYNEQFF. The CDR3 coding sequence is TGTGCCAGCAGCCCACCTAGCGAGTCCTACAATGAGCAGTTCTTC. This chain uses TRBV7-8 with TRBJ2-1; D may be TRBD2 (6 bases). The CDR3 totals 15 residues. V lost 5 bases and J lost 1, with 12 bases in between. From germline, CDR1 is SGHVS and CDR2 FQNEAQ.

For this clonotype: One end of the junction is discordant with germline, which a read error may explain. The chain recombines TRBV5-1 with TRBJ2-4; 7 bases agree with TRBD2. Germline V lookup: CDR1 SGHRS, CDR2 YFSETQ. The CDR3 is 15 amino acids. DNA of the CDR3: TGCGCCAGCAGCTACCTCTCGGGAGGCAAAGACATTCAGTACTTC. It encodes CASSYLSGGKDIQYF.

Ten or more counts support this clonotype. Mismatch with germline at one junction end may stem from a read error. J is TRBJ2-7 and V is TRBV5-1; 14 bases map to TRBD2. The germline gives CDR1 SGHRS, CDR2 YFSETQ. The CDR3 consists of 19 residues. CDR3 amino acids: CASSLTGLAGAGPLYEQYF. In nucleotides, the CDR3 is TGTGCCAGCAGCCTGACGGGACTAGCGGGAGCTGGCCCCCTCTACGAGCAGTACTTC.

As concerns this clonotype: A much bigger clone sits one base away, suggesting this may be a read error. This chain joins TRBV28 and TRBJ2-2, with TRBD1 as a possible D gene (6 bases). This CDR3 region has 15 residues. CDR1 and CDR2 from the germline V gene are MDHEN and SYDVKM. CDR3 sequence reads: CTSSLTGTGTGELFF. The CDR3 DNA reads as TGTACCAGCAGTTTAACAGGGACGGGCACCGGGGAGCTGTTTTTT.

This clonotype has ten or more counts. This chain uses TRBV12-3 or TRBV12-4 with TRBJ2-5, with D hard to call. V lost 6 bases and J lost 1, with 12 bases in between. This CDR3 is built from 14 residues. CDR3 sequence (DNA): TGTGCCAGCAGCCGTTCCCGGGCCCAAGAGACCCAGTACTTC. Protein sequence: CASSRSRAQETQYF.

This clonotype has a count of ten or more. This chain joins TRBV6-5 and TRBJ2-1; no clear D gene. The CDR3 extends over 15 amino acids. V was shortened by 2 bases and J by 5 bases, with 13 bases between the two germline ends. The germline V gene has CDR1 MNHEY and CDR2 SVGAGI. CDR3 bases: TGTGCCAGCAGTTACGCTTTCAGCAGAAACAATGAGCAGTTCTTC. Translation gives CASSYAFSRNNEQFF.

This clonotype occurred many times. V and J are TRBV28 and TRBJ2-7; tentatively, D is TRBD2 (6 bases). Trimming stripped 8 bases from V and 9 bases from J, with 23 bases between. The length of the CDR3 is 14 residues. Germline CDR1 and CDR2: MDHEN and SYDVKM. The CDR3 region is CASFRPMGPGGQYF. The CDR3 DNA follows: TGTGCCAGCTTCAGGCCCATGGGTCCCGGGGGGCAGTACTTC.

In regard to this clonotype: A read error may account for a junction end that differs from germline. The chain recombines TRBV27 with TRBJ2-7; D could derive from TRBD1 or TRBD2 (6 bases each). Germline assignment: CDR1 MNHEY and CDR2 SMNVEV (reference sequence). The CDR3 extends over 16 amino acids. The CDR3 DNA reads TGTGCCAGCAGTTCCCGAGGTATCGGGGGCTCCTACAAGCAGTACTTC. It encodes CASSSRGIGGSYKQYF.

In this sample, this clonotype turned up a few times. J is TRBJ2-3 and V is TRBV28, with unresolved D. Germline assignment: CDR1 MDHEN and CDR2 SYDVKM. V lost 7 bases and J lost 0, with 14 bases in between. This CDR3 is built from 15 residues. The CDR3 here is CASNILSTSTDTQYF. CDR3 nucleotide sequence: TGTGCCAGCAACATACTGAGTACTAGCACAGATACGCAGTATTTT.

The rearrangement links TRBV5-6 to TRBJ2-4, with 9 bases matching TRBD1. J lost 7 bases, V lost 1 base, and 3 bases had no gene match. The germline V gene has CDR1 SGHDT and CDR2 YYEEEE. The CDR3 spans 14 residues. The CDR3 nucleotides read TGTGCCAGCAGCTTGCGGGACAGGGCCAACATTCAGTACTTC. Translation gives CASSLRDRANIQYF.

The V call is TRBV29-1, the J call TRBJ2-7; TRBD2 matches at 7 bases. The J segment lost 5 bases and the V segment lost 5 bases, leaving 6 bases of the junction unmatched. The CDR3 length is 12 residues. Germline CDR1 SQVTM, CDR2 ANQGSEA. CDR3: CSVLTSFDEQYF. CDR3 DNA sequence: TGCAGCGTTCTGACTAGCTTCGACGAGCAGTACTTC.

The V call is TRBV4-1, the J call TRBJ1-3; TRBD1 matches at 11 bases. After removal of 4 bases from V and 3 bases from J, the junction contained 2 bases not matched to a gene. Germline V gene lookup returns CDR1 MGHRA and CDR2 YSYEKL. The CDR3 has 15 amino acids. This chain's CDR3 is CASSRGQGDGNTIYF. The CDR3 DNA sequence: TGCGCCAGCAGCCGGGGACAGGGGGATGGAAACACCATATATTTT.

V usage is TRBV9 and J usage is TRBJ1-2; 8 bases are a match to TRBD1. Germline trimming cut 0 bases from V and 8 bases from J; bases unmatched to any gene: 9. Per the germline V gene, CDR1 is SGDLS and CDR2 is YYNGEE. The CDR3 runs to 15 residues. CDR3 DNA: TGTGCCAGCAGCGTAGGCTTGGGACAGGCCGACGGCTACACCTTC. Translating gives CASSVGLGQADGYTF.

This clonotype showed up many times. The chain couples TRBV7-2 to TRBJ2-7; a weak D match, TRBD2 (6 bases). The germline gives CDR1 SGHTA, CDR2 FQGNSA. V dropped 5 bases and J dropped 2 bases, with 10 bases sitting between them. This CDR3 has 13 residues. CDR3 residues: CASSHSGTYEQYF. The CDR3 DNA is TGTGCCAGCAGCCATAGCGGAACCTACGAGCAGTACTTC.

This clonotype was picked up many times. This chain joins TRBV28 and TRBJ2-7; D perhaps matches TRBD1 (6 bases). The CDR3 spans 12 residues. CDR1 MDHEN and CDR2 SYDVKM come from the germline V gene. With 5 bases removed from V and 9 bases from J, the gap between germline ends came to 14 bases. The CDR3 loop is CASSRTARGQYF. In nucleotides, the CDR3 is TGTGCCAGCAGTAGGACAGCTCGAGGGCAGTACTTC. The full variable domain, with the rest looked up from reference TRBV28 and TRBJ2-7, is DVKVTQSSRYLVKRTGEKVFLECVQDMDHENMFWYRQDPGLGLRLIYFSYDVKMKEKGDIPEGYSVSREKKERFSLILESASTNQTSMYLCASSRTARGQYFGPGTRLTVT.

This clonotype occurred many times. V gene TRBV7-9 combines with J gene TRBJ2-5, with 12 bases lining up with TRBD2. Germline trimming cut 1 base from V and 5 bases from J; bases unmatched to any gene: 5. The CDR3 sequence is 16 residues long. Germline lookup yields CDR1 SEHNR and CDR2 FQNEAQ (reference sequence). CDR3 amino acids: CASSLGLAGVVETQYF. CDR3 sequence (DNA): TGTGCCAGCAGCTTAGGACTAGCGGGAGTTGTGGAGACCCAGTACTTC.